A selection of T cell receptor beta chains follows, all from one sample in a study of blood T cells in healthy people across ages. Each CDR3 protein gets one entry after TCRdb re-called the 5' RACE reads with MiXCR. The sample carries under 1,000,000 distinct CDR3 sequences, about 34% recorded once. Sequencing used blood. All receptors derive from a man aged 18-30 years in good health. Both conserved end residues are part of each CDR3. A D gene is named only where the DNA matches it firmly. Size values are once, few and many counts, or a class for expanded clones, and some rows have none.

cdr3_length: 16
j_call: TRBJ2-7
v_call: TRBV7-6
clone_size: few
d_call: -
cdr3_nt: TGTGCCAGCAGCCCACCAACAGGGAACGCTTACAATGAGCAGTACTTC
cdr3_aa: CASSPPTGNAYNEQYF

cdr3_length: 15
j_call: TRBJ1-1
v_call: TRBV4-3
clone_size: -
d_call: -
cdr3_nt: TGCGCCAGCAGCCAGCACAATGGGCGGGGTGGGGAAGCTTTCTTT
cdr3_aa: CASSQHNGRGGEAFF

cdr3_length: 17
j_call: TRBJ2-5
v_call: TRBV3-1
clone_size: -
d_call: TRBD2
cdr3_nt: TGTGCCAGCAGCCAAGCTTTTTCTTCGACTAGCGGGGAGACCCAGTACTTC
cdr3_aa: CASSQAFSSTSGETQYF

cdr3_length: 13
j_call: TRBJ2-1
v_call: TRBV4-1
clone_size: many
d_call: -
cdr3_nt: TGCGCCAGCAGCCATAATTCCTACAATGAGCAGTTCTTC
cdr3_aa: CASSHNSYNEQFF

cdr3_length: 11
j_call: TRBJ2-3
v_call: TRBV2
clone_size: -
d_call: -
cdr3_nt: TGTGCCCACCAGCAGGGAGATACGCAGTATTTT
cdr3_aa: CAHQQGDTQYF

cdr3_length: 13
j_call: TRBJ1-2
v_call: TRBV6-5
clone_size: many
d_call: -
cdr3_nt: TGTGCCAGCAGTTACTCACATAACTATGGCTACACCTTC
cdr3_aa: CASSYSHNYGYTF

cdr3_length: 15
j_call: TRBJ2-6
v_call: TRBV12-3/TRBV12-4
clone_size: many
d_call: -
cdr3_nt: TGTGCCAGCAGCCGAATGGAGGCTGGGGCCAACGTCCTGACTTTC
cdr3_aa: CASSRMEAGANVLTF

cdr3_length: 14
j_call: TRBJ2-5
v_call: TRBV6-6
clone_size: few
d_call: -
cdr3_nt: TGTGCCAGCAGTTACCCGGACCCGGGAAAGACCCAGTACTTC
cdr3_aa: CASSYPDPGKTQYF

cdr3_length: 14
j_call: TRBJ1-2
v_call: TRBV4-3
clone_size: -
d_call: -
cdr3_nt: TGCGCCAGCAGCCAAGCAGGGGACTTATATGGCTACACCTTC
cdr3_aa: CASSQAGDLYGYTF

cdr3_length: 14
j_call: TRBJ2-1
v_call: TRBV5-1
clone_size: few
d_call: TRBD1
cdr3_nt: TGCGCCAGCAGCGTGCGACAGGGGGGCGATGAGCAGTTCTTC
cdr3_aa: CASSVRQGGDEQFF

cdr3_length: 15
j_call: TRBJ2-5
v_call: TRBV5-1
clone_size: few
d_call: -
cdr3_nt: TGCGCCAGCTCCGCCGGGGCGCTCAACCAAGAGACCCAGTACTTC
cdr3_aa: CASSAGALNQETQYF

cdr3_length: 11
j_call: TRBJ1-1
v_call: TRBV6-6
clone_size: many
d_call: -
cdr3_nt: TGTGCCAGCAGTTACTTTCAGGAAGCTTTCTTT
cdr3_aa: CASSYFQEAFF

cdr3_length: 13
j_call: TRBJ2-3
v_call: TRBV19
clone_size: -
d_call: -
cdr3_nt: TGTGCCTGTAGTGGTAGAGGCACAGATACGCAGTATTTT
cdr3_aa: CACSGRGTDTQYF

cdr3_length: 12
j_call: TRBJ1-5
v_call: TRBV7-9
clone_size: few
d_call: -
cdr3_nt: TGTGCCAGCAGCTTAGTTACGCAGCCCCAGCATTTT
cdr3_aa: CASSLVTQPQHF

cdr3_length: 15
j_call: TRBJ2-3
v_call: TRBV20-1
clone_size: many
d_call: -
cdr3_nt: TGCAGTGCTCTCGTGTGGAGCCAAGGCACAGATACGCAGTATTTT
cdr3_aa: CSALVWSQGTDTQYF

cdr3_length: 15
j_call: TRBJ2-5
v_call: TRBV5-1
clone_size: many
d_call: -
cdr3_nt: TGCGCCAGCAGCTCCCGCCTCGGGGGCCAAGAGACCCAGTACTTC
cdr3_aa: CASSSRLGGQETQYF

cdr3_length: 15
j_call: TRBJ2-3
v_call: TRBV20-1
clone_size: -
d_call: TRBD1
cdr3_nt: TGCAGTGCTAGTCCACAGGGGGTAGATGCGGATACGCAGTATTTT
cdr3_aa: CSASPQGVDADTQYF

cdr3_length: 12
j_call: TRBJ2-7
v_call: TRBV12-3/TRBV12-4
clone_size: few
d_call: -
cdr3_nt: TGTGCCAGCAGTTCCGACGTGTACGAGCAGTACTTC
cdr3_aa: CASSSDVYEQYF

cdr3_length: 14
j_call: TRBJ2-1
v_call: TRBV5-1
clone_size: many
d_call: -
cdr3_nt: TGCGCCAGTGGGAAGTCAGTCTCCTACAATGAGCAGTTCTTC
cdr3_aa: CASGKSVSYNEQFF

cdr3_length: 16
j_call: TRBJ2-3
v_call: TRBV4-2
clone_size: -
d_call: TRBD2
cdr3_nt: TGTGCCAGCAGCCAAGAAGAGGGTCTAGCGGGGGCTCCGCAGTATTTT
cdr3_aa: CASSQEEGLAGAPQYF

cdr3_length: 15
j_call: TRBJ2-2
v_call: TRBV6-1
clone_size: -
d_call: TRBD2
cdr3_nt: TGTGCCAGCGCTAGCGGGGGAACGAACACCGGGGAGCTGTTTTTT
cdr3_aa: CASASGGTNTGELFF

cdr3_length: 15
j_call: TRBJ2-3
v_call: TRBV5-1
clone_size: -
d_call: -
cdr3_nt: TGCGCCAGCAGCGAGGACGGGGCACGCACAGATACGCAGTATTTT
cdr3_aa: CASSEDGARTDTQYF

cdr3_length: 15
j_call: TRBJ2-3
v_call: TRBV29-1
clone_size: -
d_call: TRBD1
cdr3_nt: TGCAGCGCTGCGACAGGGACAGCGAGCACAGATACGCAGTATTTT
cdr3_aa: CSAATGTASTDTQYF

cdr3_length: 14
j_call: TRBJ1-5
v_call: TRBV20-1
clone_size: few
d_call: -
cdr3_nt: TGCAGTGCTAGAGGGGGGGGCGATGGTCAGCCCCAGCATTTT
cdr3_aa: CSARGGGDGQPQHF

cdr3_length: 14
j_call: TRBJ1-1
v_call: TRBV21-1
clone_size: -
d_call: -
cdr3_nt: TGTGCCAGCACCCAGGACAGGAATTACACTGAAGCTTTCTTT
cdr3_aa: CASTQDRNYTEAFF

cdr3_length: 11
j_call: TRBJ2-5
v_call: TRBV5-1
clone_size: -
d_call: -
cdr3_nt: TGCGCCAGCAGCTTGCGGGATGGGCAGTACTTC
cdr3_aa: CASSLRDGQYF

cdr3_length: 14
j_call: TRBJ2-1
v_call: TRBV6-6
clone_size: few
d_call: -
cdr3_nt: TGTGCCAGCAGTTACATAGCCTCCTACAATGAGCAGTTCTTC
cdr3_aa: CASSYIASYNEQFF

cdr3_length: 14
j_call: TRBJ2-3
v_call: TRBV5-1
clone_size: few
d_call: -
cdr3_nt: TGCGCCAGCAGCCCTCCTGTCGCGGGGCGCACGCAGTATTTT
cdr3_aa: CASSPPVAGRTQYF

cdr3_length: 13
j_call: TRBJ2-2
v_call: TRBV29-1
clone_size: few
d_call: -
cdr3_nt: TGCAGCGCTTTATCAGGGGACACCGGGGAGCTGTTTTTT
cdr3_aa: CSALSGDTGELFF

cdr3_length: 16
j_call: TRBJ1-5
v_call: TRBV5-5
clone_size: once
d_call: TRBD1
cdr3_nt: TGTGCCGGCAGCTTGGAGGGACAGGGGACTAATCAGCCCCAGCATTTT
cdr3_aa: CAGSLEGQGTNQPQHF

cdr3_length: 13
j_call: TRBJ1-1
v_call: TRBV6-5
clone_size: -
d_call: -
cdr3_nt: TGTGCCAGCAGTGACTACCAGGTTACTGAAGCTTTCTTT
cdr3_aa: CASSDYQVTEAFF

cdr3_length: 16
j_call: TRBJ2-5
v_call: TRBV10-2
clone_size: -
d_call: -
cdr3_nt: TGCGCCAGCAGTGAAGGAAGGCAGGGGGGTGTAGAGACCCAGTACTTC
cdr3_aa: CASSEGRQGGVETQYF

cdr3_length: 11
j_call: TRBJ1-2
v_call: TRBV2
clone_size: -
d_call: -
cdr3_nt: TGTGCCAGCAGGCCCAGGGTTGATGTCACCTTC
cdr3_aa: CASRPRVDVTF

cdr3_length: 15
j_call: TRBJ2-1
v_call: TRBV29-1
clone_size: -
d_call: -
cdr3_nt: TGCAGCGTTGAAGGGCGGGCTAGCTCCTACAATGAGCAGTATTTC
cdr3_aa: CSVEGRASSYNEQYF

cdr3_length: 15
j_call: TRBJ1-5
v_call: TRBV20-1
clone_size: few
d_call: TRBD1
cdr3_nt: TGCAGTGCTAAGGACGCAGGGGGCGTCAATCAGCCCCAGCATTTT
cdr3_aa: CSAKDAGGVNQPQHF

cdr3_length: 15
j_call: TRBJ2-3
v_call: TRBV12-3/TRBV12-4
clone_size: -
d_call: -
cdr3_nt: TGTGCCAGCAGGAGGGGGGACAGTAACACAGATACGCAGTATTTT
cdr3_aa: CASRRGDSNTDTQYF

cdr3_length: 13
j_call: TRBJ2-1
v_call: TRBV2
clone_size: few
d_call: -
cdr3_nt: TGTGCCAGCCCCCCCCACTCCTACAATGAGCAGTTCTTC
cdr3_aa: CASPPHSYNEQFF

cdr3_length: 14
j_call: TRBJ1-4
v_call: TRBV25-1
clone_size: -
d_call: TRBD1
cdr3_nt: TGTGCCAGCCGAAGGGGGACAGGGGCTGAAAAACTGTTTTTT
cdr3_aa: CASRRGTGAEKLFF

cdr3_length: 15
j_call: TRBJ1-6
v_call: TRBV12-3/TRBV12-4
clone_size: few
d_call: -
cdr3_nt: TGTGCCAGCAGTTTGTTAGCAGGAGACGCTTCACCCCTCCACTTT
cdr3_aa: CASSLLAGDASPLHF

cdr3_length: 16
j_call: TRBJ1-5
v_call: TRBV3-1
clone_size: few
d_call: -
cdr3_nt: TGTGCCAGCAGCCAAGGGCAGGATGGGGGCAATCAGCCCCAGCATTTT
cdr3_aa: CASSQGQDGGNQPQHF

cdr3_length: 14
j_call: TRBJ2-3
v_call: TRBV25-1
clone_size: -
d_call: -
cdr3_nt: TGTGCCAGCAGTGAAGGGTTTGGGACAGATACGCAGTATTTT
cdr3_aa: CASSEGFGTDTQYF

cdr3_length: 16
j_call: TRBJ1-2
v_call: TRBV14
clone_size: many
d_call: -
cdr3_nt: TGTGCCAGCAGCCAAGAACCCTCACCTACTAACTATGGCTACACCTTC
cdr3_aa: CASSQEPSPTNYGYTF

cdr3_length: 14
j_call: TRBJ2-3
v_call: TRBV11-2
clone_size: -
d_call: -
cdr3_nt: TGTGCCAGCAGCAAACGAGACGGAAAAGATACGCAGTATTTT
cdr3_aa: CASSKRDGKDTQYF

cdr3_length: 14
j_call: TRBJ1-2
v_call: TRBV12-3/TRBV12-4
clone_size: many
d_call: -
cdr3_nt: TGTGCCAGCACCCACTCCGGGACATCCCATGGCTACACCTTC
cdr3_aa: CASTHSGTSHGYTF

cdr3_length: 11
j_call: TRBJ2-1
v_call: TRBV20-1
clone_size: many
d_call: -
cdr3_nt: TGCAGTGCTAGAGTCCCCGTTGAGCAGTTCTTC
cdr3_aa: CSARVPVEQFF

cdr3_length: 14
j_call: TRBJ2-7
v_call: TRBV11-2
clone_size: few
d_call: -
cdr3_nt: TGTGCCAGCAGCTTATCTTACAGGGTGTACGAGCAGTACTTC
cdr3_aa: CASSLSYRVYEQYF

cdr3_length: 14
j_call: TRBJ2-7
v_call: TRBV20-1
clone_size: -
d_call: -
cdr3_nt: TGCAGTGTTCTGGGGGGACGTAGCTCCTACGAGCAGTACTTC
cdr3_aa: CSVLGGRSSYEQYF

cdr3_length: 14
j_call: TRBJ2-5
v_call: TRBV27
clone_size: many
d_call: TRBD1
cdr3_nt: TGTGCCAGCAGTCCCTGGGACAGGAAAGAGACCCAGTACTTC
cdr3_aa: CASSPWDRKETQYF

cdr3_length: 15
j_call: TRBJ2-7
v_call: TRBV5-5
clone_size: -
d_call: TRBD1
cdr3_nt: TGTGCCAGCAGCTGGGGGACAGGAATTACCTACGAGCAGTACTTC
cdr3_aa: CASSWGTGITYEQYF

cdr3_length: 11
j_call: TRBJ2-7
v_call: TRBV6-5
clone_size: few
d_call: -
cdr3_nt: TGTGCCAGCAGGTATTACAATGAGCAGTACTTC
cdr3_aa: CASRYYNEQYF

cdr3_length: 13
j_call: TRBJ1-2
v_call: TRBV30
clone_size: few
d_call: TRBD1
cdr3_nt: TGTGCCTGGAGTGTAACAGGGGGAGATGGCTACACCTTC
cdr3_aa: CAWSVTGGDGYTF

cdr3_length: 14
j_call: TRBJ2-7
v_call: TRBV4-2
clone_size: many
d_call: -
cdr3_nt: TGTGCCAGCAGCCTGAGTGAGTGGTTCTACGAGCAGTACTTC
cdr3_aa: CASSLSEWFYEQYF

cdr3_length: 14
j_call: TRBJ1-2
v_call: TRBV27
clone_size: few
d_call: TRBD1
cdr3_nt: TGTGCCAGCAGTTCCGGGACAGGGATCTATGGCTACACCTTC
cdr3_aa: CASSSGTGIYGYTF

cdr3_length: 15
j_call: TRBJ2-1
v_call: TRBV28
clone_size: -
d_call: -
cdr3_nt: TGTGCCAGCAGTTTTAACTTCAGCTCCTACAATGAGCAGTTCTTC
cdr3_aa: CASSFNFSSYNEQFF